This TCR beta chain is drawn from a study of blood T cell repertoires in COVID-19. Overall study: The United States, Italy and Spain supplied acute and convalescent COVID-19 samples.

In its sample, this clone was seen once. Living in roughly 23 US areas, the participants were between roughly 18 and 90 years of age. Participants were placed into cohorts based on the clinical history they reported. Original handling: Reference gene primer amplification yielded estimated nucleated cell counts. Data came from immunoSEQ multiplex PCR; TCRdb stores just in-frame clones and leaves some out. That table is the source of V, J and clone size, and D and trimming were worked out from the DNA. Here the sample spans about 270,000 clones, about 88% being singletons. V was shortened by 2 bases and J by 5 bases, with 13 bases between the two germline ends. CDR3 length equals 14 residues. Germline CDR1 and CDR2: SGDLS and YYNGEE.

The rearrangement links TRBV9 to TRBJ2-5; a possible D gene is TRBD1 (5 bases). This receptor was obtained from a woman between 50 and 59 years old who had recovered from COVID-19. Sequencing was done on a sample of PBMCs or T cells enriched from blood (not recorded which). This CDR3 reads CASSVAGPQETQYF. Here the CDR3 DNA reads TGTGCCAGCAGCGTGGCAGGGCCCCAGGAGACCCAGTACTTC.